Following are 2 T cell receptor beta chains from one sample sequenced in a study of blood T cells in healthy people across ages. Primers used in a second PCR of roughly 6 to 11 cycles were a sample-barcoded 5' primer and a J-beta primer mix. In TCRdb, the 5' RACE reads were re-called with MiXCR into one record per CDR3 protein. The table has about 1.1 million distinct CDR3 sequences, 35% to 40% seen once. Sequencing was performed on blood. The receptors come from a man aged 18 to 30 in good health.

This clonotype showed up just a few times. This rearrangement joins TRBV20-1 to TRBJ2-5; 8 nucleotides agree with TRBD2. This CDR3 is built from 13 residues. Looked up from germline, CDR1 is DFQATT and CDR2 is SNEGSKA (reference sequence). Trimming removed 3 bases from V and 1 base from J; junction bases left unmatched: 1. The CDR3 DNA follows: TGCAGTGCTAGTGGACTAGCCCAAGAGACCCAGTACTTC. This translates into CSASGLAQETQYF.

The CDR3 region has the DNA TGTGCCAGCAGCGTAGCTAGCGGGGGGGCGCATGAGCAGTTCTTC. It specifies CASSVASGGAHEQFF. V is TRBV9 and J is TRBJ2-1; TRBD2 matches 12 bases. CDR3 length: 15 amino acids. With 0 bases clipped from V and 8 bases from J, the junction kept 3 bases outside the gene matches. Germline assignment: CDR1 SGDLS and CDR2 YYNGEE. Based on the CDR3 plus reference TRBV9 and TRBJ2-1, the full variable domain is DSGVTQTPKHLITATGQRVTLRCSPRSGDLSVYWYQQSLDQGLQFLIQYYNGEERAKGNILERFSAQQFPDLHSELNLSSLELGDSALYFCASSVASGGAHEQFFGPGTRLTVL.